The 30 T cell receptor beta chains reported below all come from one sample, sequenced in a study of blood T cell repertoires in COVID-19. The method was immunoSEQ multiplex PCR; TCRdb's version includes in-frame clones alone and lacks a portion of them. Of 88,000 or so clones listed, about 85% are singletons. Sequenced material: peripheral blood. These receptors were collected from a human donor in a cohort sampled during active COVID-19.

The chain couples TRBV4-1 to TRBJ1-1; a possible D gene is TRBD1 (6 bases). Germline V CDR1 and CDR2: MGHRA, YSYEKL. With 0 bases removed from V and 0 bases from J, the gap between germline ends came to 11 bases. The CDR3 has 16 residues. The CDR3: CASSQETGPMNTEAFF. Written as DNA, the CDR3 is TGCGCCAGCAGCCAAGAGACAGGACCGATGAACACTGAAGCTTTCTTT.

The chain is built from TRBV9 and TRBJ2-3; D gene unclear. CDR1 is SGDLS and CDR2 is YYNGEE in the germline V gene. Deletions cut 0 bases from V and 4 bases from J, with 12 bases between. The CDR3 is made up of 15 amino acids. The CDR3 protein is CASSVGQILSDTQYF. CDR3 bases: TGTGCCAGCAGCGTAGGTCAGATTTTGTCAGATACGCAGTATTTT.

This rearrangement joins TRBV27 to TRBJ1-2; 7 bases fit TRBD1. CDR3 length: 15 amino acids. After removal of 6 bases from V and 7 bases from J, the junction contained 14 bases not matched to a gene. Per germline, CDR1 MNHEY and CDR2 SMNVEV (reference sequence). CDR3 amino acids: CASSPLVRGRGGYTF. CDR3 DNA sequence: TGTGCCAGCAGCCCCTTGGTGAGGGGGCGAGGTGGCTACACCTTC.

The chain couples TRBV9 to TRBJ2-2; TRBD2 aligns across 8 bases. The CDR3 has 17 residues. Germline assignment: CDR1 SGDLS and CDR2 YYNGEE. J was trimmed by 0 bases and V by 0 bases; bases with no gene match: 4. The CDR3 bases are TGTGCCAGCAGCGTAGTCGGACTAGCTGCGAACACCGGGGAGCTGTTTTTT. The encoded protein is CASSVVGLAANTGELFF. Full variable domain (rest looked up from reference TRBV9 and TRBJ2-2): DSGVTQTPKHLITATGQRVTLRCSPRSGDLSVYWYQQSLDQGLQFLIQYYNGEERAKGNILERFSAQQFPDLHSELNLSSLELGDSALYFCASSVVGLAANTGELFFGEGSRLTVL.

J is TRBJ2-1 and V is TRBV6-6; the D gene is possibly TRBD1 (6 bases). The CDR3 loop spans 14 amino acids. Germline CDR1 reads MNHNY; CDR2 reads SVGAGI (reference sequence). V was cut by 4 bases and J by 8 bases, with 15 bases left in between. The CDR3 coding sequence is TGTGCCAGCAGTTCAGCCACAGGGCTGCATGAGCAGTTCTTC. It is translated as CASSSATGLHEQFF.

V is TRBV5-1 and J is TRBJ1-1; weak D call: TRBD1 (5 bases). The CDR3 covers 15 residues. Germline V gives CDR1 SGHRS, CDR2 YFSETQ. Trimming left V 4 bases short and J 3 bases short, with 16 bases between. The CDR3 DNA is TGCGCCAGCAGCAATCCCAGCGGGGGGGACACTGAAGCTTTCTTT. Encoded protein: CASSNPSGGDTEAFF. The full variable domain, with the rest looked up from reference TRBV5-1 and TRBJ1-1, is KAGVTQTPRYLIKTRGQQVTLSCSPISGHRSVSWYQQTPGQGLQFLFEYFSETQRNKGNFPGRFSGRQFSNSRSEMNVSTLELGDSALYLCASSNPSGGDTEAFFGQGTRLTVV.

CDR3 residues: CASSYPTSGSDEQFF. The CDR3 bases are TGTGCCAGCAGTTACCCCACTAGCGGGAGCGATGAGCAGTTCTTC. The chain combines TRBV6-2 or TRBV6-3 with TRBJ2-1; TRBD2 matches at 11 bases. The CDR3 spans 15 residues. Germline V CDR1 and CDR2: MNHEY, SVGEGT. V lost 2 bases and J lost 8; bases outside the gene matches: 5.

A few counts support this clone. The V and J genes are TRBV18 and TRBJ2-2, with a tentative D call TRBD2 (6 bases). Germline lookup yields CDR1 KGHSH and CDR2 LQKENI. CDR3 length: 17 amino acids. V lost 0 bases, J lost 5 bases, and 16 bases lay in between. The CDR3 region has the DNA TGTGCCAGCTCACCACCCTCTAGCGCTGGAGTGACCGGGGAGCTGTTTTTT. Its protein product is CASSPPSSAGVTGELFF. Using reference TRBV18 and TRBJ2-2 for the parts outside the CDR3, the full variable domain is NAGVMQNPRHLVRRRGQEARLRCSPMKGHSHVYWYRQLPEEGLKFMVYLQKENIIDESGMPKERFSAEFPKEGPSILRIQQVVRGDSAAYFCASSPPSSAGVTGELFFGEGSRLTVL.

The V call is TRBV4-2, the J call TRBJ2-2; 8 bases map to TRBD1. The germline V gene encodes CDR1 LGHNA and CDR2 YNFKEQ. The CDR3 totals 17 residues. Trimming took 3 bases from V and 4 from J; bases not matched to a gene: 10. The CDR3 protein is CASSQRAGGLVTGELFF. The CDR3 DNA reads as TGTGCCAGCAGCCAGCGGGCAGGGGGCTTGGTCACCGGGGAGCTGTTTTTT.

The chain is built from TRBV6-2 or TRBV6-3 and TRBJ2-7, with a tentative D call TRBD2 (6 bases). The V and J ends lost 2 bases and 4 bases respectively, with 18 bases between them. Germline assignment: CDR1 MNHEY and CDR2 SVGEGT. The CDR3 has 16 amino acids. The CDR3 is CASSYDGAGPGYEQYF. In nucleotides, the CDR3 is TGTGCCAGCAGTTACGACGGGGCGGGGCCCGGGTACGAGCAGTACTTC.

The chain couples TRBV13 to TRBJ2-1, with a tentative D call TRBD2 (6 bases). CDR3 length: 16 amino acids. In germline, CDR1 is PRHDT, CDR2 FYEKMQ (reference sequence). V was clipped by 0 bases and J by 2 bases, with 11 bases between them. The CDR3 coding sequence is TGTGCCAGCAGCTTAGGCCAGGGCGGGGCCTACAATGAGCAGTTCTTC. Amino acids: CASSLGQGGAYNEQFF.

This clone was recorded a few times. The chain links TRBV7-9 to TRBJ1-6; the D is unclear. This CDR3 is built from 11 residues. In germline, CDR1 is SEHNR, CDR2 FQNEAQ (reference sequence). V was pared by 7 bases and J by 9 bases, with 7 bases between. The CDR3 DNA sequence: TGTGCCAGCACCGGAGGTTCACCCCTCCACTTT. Translation gives CASTGGSPLHF.

V is TRBV19 and J is TRBJ1-4; TRBD1 matches 9 bases. The CDR3 loop spans 18 amino acids. V lost 5 bases and J lost 8; bases outside the gene matches: 18. The germline CDR1 and CDR2 sequences are LNHDA and SQIVND (reference sequence). CDR3: CASSPDSGTGHWGEKLFF. The CDR3 DNA is TGTGCCAGTAGTCCAGACTCCGGGACAGGGCATTGGGGGGAAAAACTGTTTTTT.

This clone was recorded a few times. This sequence joins TRBV4-2 and TRBJ1-6; 7 positions agree with TRBD1. The V segment lost 0 bases and the J segment 18 bases; nucleotides outside the gene matches: 8. The length of the CDR3 is 13 residues. Germline V gene data show CDR1 as LGHNA and CDR2 as YNFKEQ. This CDR3 is CASSQELRQGYHF. The CDR3 coding sequence is TGTGCCAGCAGCCAAGAGTTAAGACAGGGCTACCACTTT.

A few counts support this clone. This chain links TRBV9 with TRBJ1-4; no firm D call. This CDR3 has 15 residues. V lost 0 bases and J 0 bases, leaving 6 bases between the germline ends. Per germline, CDR1 SGDLS and CDR2 YYNGEE. CDR3 coding DNA: TGTGCCAGCAGCGTAGGAGTTGCAACTAATGAAAAACTGTTTTTT. Translated: CASSVGVATNEKLFF.

The chain combines TRBV6-1 with TRBJ2-2, with 10 bases lining up with TRBD2. Trimming at V came to 0 bases and at J to 6 bases, leaving 7 bases not matched to a gene. The germline V gene has CDR1 MNHNS and CDR2 SASEGT. The CDR3 consists of 17 residues. The CDR3 loop reads CASSEAPLAGEAGELFF. Written as DNA, the CDR3 is TGTGCCAGCAGTGAAGCCCCCCTAGCGGGAGAGGCCGGGGAGCTGTTTTTT.

This chain uses TRBV19 with TRBJ1-1, with D possibly being TRBD1 (5 bases). Deletions cut 5 bases from V and 4 bases from J, with 20 bases between. This CDR3 is built from 16 residues. Germline CDR1 LNHDA, CDR2 SQIVND (reference sequence). The DNA for the CDR3 is TGTGCCAGTAGTCGCAGGGTGGAAGGTACGGGCACTGAAGCTTTCTTT. It specifies CASSRRVEGTGTEAFF.

This CDR3 reads CASSGGTSGRAGETQYF. DNA of the CDR3: TGTGCCAGCAGTGGGGGGACTAGCGGGAGGGCCGGGGAGACCCAGTACTTC. The genes are TRBV2 and TRBJ2-5; 16 bases line up with TRBD2. Germline V CDR1 and CDR2: SNHLY, FYNNEI. The CDR3 extends over 17 amino acids. J lost 5 bases, V lost 4 bases, and 7 bases had no gene match.

The chain joins TRBV14 to TRBJ2-3, with unresolved D. The germline V gene encodes CDR1 SGHDN and CDR2 FVKESK. V was pared by 2 bases and J by 3 bases, with 6 bases between. This CDR3 has 13 residues. In DNA form, the CDR3 reads TGTGCCAGCAGCCAATATATTACAGATACGCAGTATTTT. It translates to CASSQYITDTQYF.

The chain joins TRBV6-2 or TRBV6-3 to TRBJ2-1; tentative D call: TRBD2 (6 bases). Germline CDR1 and CDR2: MNHEY and SVGEGT. The CDR3 is 15 amino acids. Trimming took off 4 bases at V and 8 bases at J, with 18 bases between the two ends. The CDR3 region is CASSWGDATPHEQFF. Written as DNA, the CDR3 is TGTGCCAGCAGTTGGGGGGACGCAACCCCCCATGAGCAGTTCTTC.

The chain recombines TRBV6-5 with TRBJ2-5, with TRBD2 matching over 8 bases. Germline lookup yields CDR1 MNHEY and CDR2 SVGAGI. The CDR3 runs to 14 residues. Unmatched junction bases numbered 6, after V lost 8 bases and J lost 1 base. The CDR3: CASLERGTQETQYF. The DNA of the CDR3 is TGTGCCAGCTTGGAGCGGGGGACCCAAGAGACCCAGTACTTC.

The V gene is TRBV2, the J gene TRBJ2-7, with D maybe TRBD2 (5 bases). The CDR3 loop spans 10 amino acids. Germline CDR1 SNHLY, CDR2 FYNNEI. Trimming shortened V by 4 bases and J by 7 bases, and 5 bases separated the two germline ends. CDR3 residues: CASSAGEQYF. The DNA of the CDR3 is TGTGCCAGCAGTGCGGGGGAGCAGTACTTC.

The chain links TRBV9 to TRBJ1-5, with D possibly matching TRBD1 (6 bases). Germline-derived CDR1 and CDR2 are SGDLS and YYNGEE. V lost 3 bases to trimming and J lost 6 bases, with 10 bases between them. The CDR3 runs 13 residues. The CDR3 sequence: CASSGTASQPQHF. The CDR3 DNA sequence: TGTGCCAGCAGCGGGACAGCTAGTCAGCCCCAGCATTTT.

V is TRBV6-4 and J is TRBJ2-1; possibly TRBD1 for D (6 bases). Between the trimmed V and J ends, which lost 0 bases and 7 bases, there was a span of 7 bases. Germline V gene data show CDR1 as MRHNA and CDR2 as SNTAGT. The CDR3 sequence is 13 residues long. CDR3 amino acids: CASSDSDSNEQFF. CDR3 coding DNA: TGTGCCAGCAGTGACTCGGACAGTAATGAGCAGTTCTTC.

This chain connects TRBV4-2 to TRBJ2-7; a possible D gene is TRBD2 (5 bases). From germline, CDR1 is LGHNA and CDR2 YNFKEQ. V dropped 1 base and J dropped 3 bases, with 13 bases sitting between them. The CDR3 has 15 amino acids. This chain's CDR3 is CASSQGTSYYYEQYF. The DNA of the CDR3 is TGTGCCAGCAGCCAAGGGACTTCTTACTACTACGAGCAGTACTTC.

The V gene is TRBV24-1, the J gene TRBJ2-1, with D perhaps matching TRBD2 (6 bases). CDR1 KGHDR and CDR2 SFDVKD come from the germline V gene. The V gene lost 5 bases and the J gene lost 5 bases, with 12 bases spanning the gap. The CDR3 loop spans 14 amino acids. The CDR3 loop reads CATSGPGEDNEQFF. The CDR3 bases are TGTGCCACCAGTGGTCCGGGGGAAGACAATGAGCAGTTCTTC.

This chain joins TRBV7-9 and TRBJ2-7, with D possibly TRBD2 on 6 matching bases. Trimming cost V 1 base and J 6 bases, with 13 bases left between them. The CDR3 has 14 amino acids. Germline V CDR1 and CDR2: SEHNR, FQNEAQ (reference sequence). This chain's CDR3 is CASSLVGGLGEQYF. CDR3 coding DNA: TGTGCCAGCAGCTTAGTGGGGGGATTGGGCGAGCAGTACTTC.

The genes are TRBV6-6 and TRBJ2-3; D not resolved. V lost 5 bases and J lost 1, with 19 bases in between. CDR1 is MNHNY, CDR2 SVGAGI, per germline (reference sequence). CDR3 length equals 17 residues. This CDR3 reads CASSQNPPQAGTDTQYF. In DNA form, the CDR3 reads TGTGCCAGCAGTCAAAATCCACCCCAAGCCGGCACAGATACGCAGTATTTT.

The chain uses TRBV7-9 and TRBJ2-5, with 10 bases that match TRBD2. Trimming removed 3 bases from V and 3 bases from J; junction bases left unmatched: 4. The length of the CDR3 is 15 residues. Germline values: CDR1 SEHNR, CDR2 FQNEAQ (reference sequence). The CDR3 here is CASSFGLAGEETQYF. The CDR3 coding sequence is TGTGCCAGCAGCTTCGGGCTAGCGGGAGAAGAGACCCAGTACTTC.

This clone is a singleton in its sample. This rearrangement joins TRBV5-1 to TRBJ2-7, with D maybe TRBD2 (6 bases). Per germline, CDR1 SGHRS and CDR2 YFSETQ. The CDR3 is 14 residues long. The germline V and J ends were trimmed by 1 base and 9 bases, with 17 bases remaining between them. The CDR3 reads CASSLRDSSAGQYF. The DNA for the CDR3 is TGCGCCAGCAGCTTGAGGGACTCATCGGCGGGGCAGTACTTC.